This T cell receptor (beta chain) stems from a study of CD8 T cells in ankylosing spondylitis. Notes on the study in general: Clones that were linked to disease were CD8+ and were relatively rare in peripheral blood.

The V gene lost 5 bases and the J gene lost 1 base, with 11 bases spanning the gap. The V gene's germline CDR1 is SEHNR and CDR2 FQNEAQ (reference sequence). The CDR3 spans 15 residues. This clonotype was counted many times. What it binds is unknown. TCRdb ran MiXCR on the 5' RACE reads and lists one entry per CDR3 protein. The top ten hold approximately 11% of the sample, which has approximately 190,000 distinct CDR3 sequences, 10% to 15% seen once. The chain carries TRBV7-9 and TRBJ2-2; D is uncertain. This TCR came from a female donor with ankylosing spondylitis or in good health (not recorded which). The specimen sequenced was blood, either unsorted or a sorted T cell fraction (not recorded which). The CDR3 coding sequence is TGTGCCAGCAGCACCCCTCCATTGAACACCGGGGAGCTGTTTTTT. It specifies CASSTPPLNTGELFF.